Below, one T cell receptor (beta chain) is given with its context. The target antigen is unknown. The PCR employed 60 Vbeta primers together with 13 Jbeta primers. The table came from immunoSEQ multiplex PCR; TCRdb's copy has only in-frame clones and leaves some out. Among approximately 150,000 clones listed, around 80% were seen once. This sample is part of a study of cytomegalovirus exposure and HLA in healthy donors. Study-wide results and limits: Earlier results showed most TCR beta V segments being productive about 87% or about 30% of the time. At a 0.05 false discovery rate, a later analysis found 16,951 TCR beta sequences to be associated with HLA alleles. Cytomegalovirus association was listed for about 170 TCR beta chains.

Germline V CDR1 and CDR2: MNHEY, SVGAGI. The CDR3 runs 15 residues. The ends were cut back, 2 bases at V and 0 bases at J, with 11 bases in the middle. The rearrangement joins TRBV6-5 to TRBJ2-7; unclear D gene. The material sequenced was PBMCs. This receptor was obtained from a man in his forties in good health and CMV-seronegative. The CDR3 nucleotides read TGTGCCAGCAGTTACCGGCCAGGAATCTCCTACGAGCAGTACTTC. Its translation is CASSYRPGISYEQYF.